This T cell receptor beta chain was captured in a study of blood T cell repertoires in COVID-19. About the research overall: PBMCs, B-cell-depleted T cells, or T cells provided the cDNA or gDNA that made up the material.

Source study methods: The assay estimated nucleated cells by amplifying reference gene primers. Only in-frame clones appear in the TCRdb table, and some are missing; sequencing was by immunoSEQ multiplex PCR. V and J calls and clone size follow that table, whereas D and trimming were derived from the DNA. The data show roughly 70,000 clones, with about 88% seen just once and about 4% held by the top ten. This CDR3 is 15 amino acids long. The ends were cut back, 3 bases at V and 1 base at J, with 11 bases in the middle. In germline, CDR1 is LNHDA, CDR2 SQIVND (reference sequence). This receptor was obtained from a man between 65 and 79 years old with active COVID-19. The chain uses TRBV19 and TRBJ2-3; D perhaps matches TRBD1 (6 bases). The sequencing sample was made of peripheral blood. CDR3 nucleotides: TGTGCCAGTAGTATCACCCGGACAGGCACAGATACGCAGTATTTT. Encoded protein: CASSITRTGTDTQYF.